These 2 T cell receptor beta chains share one sample of origin, sequenced in a study of T-cell reconstitution after alpha-beta-depleted transplantation in children. Unique molecular identifiers tagged the TCRbeta library. MiXCR was run by TCRdb on the PCR reads, yielding one entry per CDR3 protein. The table lists approximately 590,000 distinct CDR3 sequences, 10% to 13% of them singletons, with less than 4.5% in the top ten. Material: PBMCs from the stem cell graft donor, obtained from the stem cell graft. These receptors were taken from a human donor who donated a stem cell graft to a child with acute myeloid leukemia.

This clonotype was seen only a few times. V is TRBV11-2 and J is TRBJ2-2; 8 nucleotides agree with TRBD2. V lost 1 base, J lost 7 bases, and 5 bases stayed unmatched. This CDR3 spans 15 amino acids. Germline-derived CDR1 and CDR2 are SGHAT and FQNNGV. The CDR3 reads CASSLGTSHHGELFF. CDR3 DNA sequence: TGTGCCAGCAGCTTAGGGACTAGCCATCACGGGGAGCTGTTTTTT.

This clonotype was counted only a few times. The chain combines TRBV6-5 with TRBJ2-1; 8 positions agree with TRBD1. Germline-derived CDR1 and CDR2 are MNHEY and SVGAGI. Losses at the gene ends were 4 bases for V and 7 bases for J; bases not matched to a gene: 15. CDR3 length: 17 amino acids. The CDR3 coding sequence is TGTGCCAGCAGTTCATACTCGCGGGACAGGAGGAAGAATGAGCAGTTCTTC. Protein product: CASSSYSRDRRKNEQFF.